Presented here are 21 T cell receptor beta chains from one specimen sequenced in a study of blood T cell repertoires in COVID-19 (dated by TCRdb to 2019 to 2021). The library was prepared using the immunoSEQ multiplex PCR assay. Imported from immuneACCESS, the table was reduced by TCRdb to in-frame sequences with V and J called. These copies leave out some clones; in studies compared against another copy, an unresolved V gene accounts for under half, and the cause of the remainder is not known. This sample has roughly 220,000 clones in its table, and approximately 84% of those were observed once. Approximately 2.9% of the sample is held by the ten biggest clonotypes. Sequencing input: peripheral blood. These receptors were collected from a woman aged 30 to 39 who had recovered from COVID-19.

This clone has a handful of counts. The chain joins TRBV11-3 to TRBJ2-7; no reliable D call. The CDR3 sequence is 13 residues long. The germline gives CDR1 SGHNT, CDR2 YENEEA. Trimming removed 8 bases at V and 3 bases at J, with 14 bases between. DNA for the CDR3: TGTGCCAGCTCGGAGCGCCGTCACTACGAGCAGTACTTC. This encodes CASSERRHYEQYF.

This chain links TRBV19 with TRBJ2-5; 8 bases map to TRBD1. This CDR3 comprises 14 residues. V dropped 8 bases and J dropped 5; count of bases not matched to a gene: 10. Germline V gene lookup returns CDR1 LNHDA and CDR2 SQIVND (reference sequence). The CDR3 region has the DNA TGTGCCAGTGGGCGACAGGGGTCCCGGGAGACCCAGTACTTC. Amino acid sequence: CASGRQGSRETQYF.

The chain is built from TRBV19 and TRBJ2-5; 12 nucleotides match TRBD2. The J segment lost 5 bases and the V segment lost 5 bases, leaving 6 bases of the junction unmatched. Germline CDR1 LNHDA, CDR2 SQIVND (reference sequence). There are 15 residues in the CDR3. The CDR3 here is CASSSLAGGEETQYF. The CDR3 DNA reads TGTGCCAGTAGTTCCCTAGCGGGAGGGGAGGAGACCCAGTACTTC.

J is TRBJ2-1 and V is TRBV5-1; 9 nucleotides line up with TRBD2. The CDR3 has 11 amino acids. Germline V gene sequence: CDR1 SGHRS, CDR2 YFSETQ. V shed 7 bases, J shed 15 bases, and the junction held 8 bases outside the gene matches. Here the CDR3 reads CASSLAGTSFF. The CDR3 bases are TGCGCCAGCTCTCTAGCGGGGACATCGTTCTTC.

This clone appeared a single time. V usage is TRBV6-5 and J usage is TRBJ1-1; D possibly corresponds to TRBD1 (5 bases). CDR3 length: 13 amino acids. Trimming took off 6 bases at V and 7 bases at J, with 15 bases between the two ends. Germline-derived CDR1 and CDR2 are MNHEY and SVGAGI. CDR3 sequence (DNA): TGTGCCAGCAGGTCCTCAGGGCCCTTTGAAGCTTTCTTT. It encodes CASRSSGPFEAFF.

This sequence joins TRBV5-4 and TRBJ1-1, with D maybe TRBD1 (5 bases). This CDR3 region has 14 residues. Between the trimmed V and J ends, which lost 0 bases and 5 bases, there was a span of 11 bases. In germline, CDR1 is SGHNT, CDR2 YYREEE (reference sequence). CDR3 DNA sequence: TGTGCCAGCAGCTTGGTCCAGGGAGGAACTGAAGCTTTCTTT. The encoded protein is CASSLVQGGTEAFF.

The chain joins TRBV10-3 to TRBJ2-2; TRBD1 aligns across 10 bases. V shed 6 bases, J shed 0 bases, and the junction held 7 bases outside the gene matches. CDR1 is ENHRY and CDR2 is SYGVKD in the germline V gene. The CDR3 totals 17 residues. The CDR3 sequence is CAISLGQGKPNTGELFF. The CDR3 nucleotides are TGTGCCATCAGCCTGGGACAGGGGAAACCGAACACCGGGGAGCTGTTTTTT.

The chain links TRBV13 to TRBJ2-3, with TRBD2 matching over 10 bases. The CDR3 length is 15 residues. Trimming cost V 3 bases and J 1 base; bases outside gene matches: 1. In germline, CDR1 is PRHDT, CDR2 FYEKMQ (reference sequence). The CDR3: CASSFGTSGTDTQYF. In DNA, the CDR3 is TGTGCCAGCAGCTTCGGGACTAGCGGCACAGATACGCAGTATTTT.

The rearrangement joins TRBV14 to TRBJ2-5, with D perhaps matching TRBD1 (5 bases). The CDR3 consists of 16 residues. V was cut by 2 bases and J by 3 bases, with 16 bases left in between. The germline V gene encodes CDR1 SGHDN and CDR2 FVKESK. CDR3 in DNA: TGTGCCAGCAGCCAACTCCCAGGGATTGGAGAAGAGACCCAGTACTTC. Protein sequence: CASSQLPGIGEETQYF.

The chain joins TRBV18 to TRBJ1-1; TRBD1 aligns across 8 bases. CDR3 size: 13 residues. Germline V CDR1 and CDR2: KGHSH, LQKENI. V dropped 5 bases and J dropped 7; count of bases not matched to a gene: 6. The CDR3 reads CASSAGQGGEAFF. The CDR3 DNA sequence: TGTGCCAGCTCAGCCGGACAGGGTGGTGAAGCTTTCTTT.

Notes on this clone: Other nucleotide sequences in the sample specify the same CDR3. The chain combines TRBV9 with TRBJ1-1; D is undetermined. Germline V CDR1 and CDR2: SGDLS, YYNGEE. CDR3 length: 13 amino acids. V lost 0 bases and J 2 bases, leaving 5 bases between the germline ends. The CDR3 DNA reads TGTGCCAGCAGCGTAGCGGGAAACACTGAAGCTTTCTTT. Residues: CASSVAGNTEAFF.

The rearrangement links TRBV28 to TRBJ1-4, with D unclear. From germline, CDR1 is MDHEN and CDR2 SYDVKM. The CDR3 spans 14 residues. The V gene lost 4 bases and the J gene lost 7 bases, with 13 bases spanning the gap. CDR3 DNA: TGTGCCAGCAGTTGGGCGGGGTACCCTGAAAAACTGTTTTTT. It codes for CASSWAGYPEKLFF. The full variable domain, rest sourced from reference TRBV28 and TRBJ1-4, is DVKVTQSSRYLVKRTGEKVFLECVQDMDHENMFWYRQDPGLGLRLIYFSYDVKMKEKGDIPEGYSVSREKKERFSLILESASTNQTSMYLCASSWAGYPEKLFFGSGTQLSVL.

The chain employs TRBV27 and TRBJ2-7, with 11 bases lining up with TRBD2. V lost 6 bases and J lost 4; bases outside the gene matches: 11. The CDR3 contains 16 residues. CDR1 and CDR2 (germline): MNHEY, SMNVEV (reference sequence). This chain's CDR3 is CASRNQLAGEPYEQYF. In DNA, the CDR3 is TGTGCCAGCAGGAATCAACTAGCGGGAGAACCTTACGAGCAGTACTTC.

V usage is TRBV4-1 and J usage is TRBJ2-1; D might be TRBD2 (5 bases). Trimming pared 1 base from V and 1 base from J, leaving 8 bases between. The CDR3 has 15 residues. The germline gives CDR1 MGHRA, CDR2 YSYEKL. The CDR3 is CASSQGGNSYNEQFF. CDR3 DNA sequence: TGCGCCAGCAGCCAAGGAGGGAATTCCTACAATGAGCAGTTCTTC.

J is TRBJ2-1 and V is TRBV11-3; TRBD2 might be the D (6 bases). The CDR3 extends over 14 amino acids. Trimming removed 3 bases from V and 10 bases from J, with 16 bases in between. Germline V gene data show CDR1 as SGHNT and CDR2 as YENEEA. CDR3 bases: TGTGCCAGCAGCTTCTCCCAGGGAGGCGGGGAGCAGTTCTTC. Translating gives CASSFSQGGGEQFF.

Here the CDR3 reads CASSPGDGTDTQYF. DNA of the CDR3: TGTGCCAGCAGTCCGGGTGACGGCACAGATACGCAGTATTTT. The rearrangement uses TRBV6-5 and TRBJ2-3; D gene ambiguous. This CDR3 has 14 amino acids. V gave up 5 bases and J gave up 1 base, with 10 bases separating them. CDR1 and CDR2 from the germline V gene are MNHEY and SVGAGI.

A note on this clone: Other DNA sequences within the sample encode an identical CDR3. The rearrangement joins TRBV10-3 to TRBJ1-4; D is undetermined. The V end was cut by 2 bases, the J end by 8 bases, with 6 bases between. This CDR3 has 12 amino acids. Germline V gene data show CDR1 as ENHRY and CDR2 as SYGVKD. Here the CDR3 DNA reads TGTGCCATCAGTGAGGGCGGCGAAAAACTGTTTTTT. Its protein product is CAISEGGEKLFF.

This chain links TRBV6-2 or TRBV6-3 with TRBJ1-5; 7 nucleotides line up with TRBD1. The CDR3 runs 15 residues. V shed 5 bases, J shed 3 bases, and the junction held 7 bases outside the gene matches. The germline V gene encodes CDR1 MNHEY and CDR2 SVGEGT. The CDR3 sequence: CASSPIDRDNQPQHF. CDR3 in DNA: TGTGCCAGCAGTCCGATTGACAGGGACAATCAGCCCCAGCATTTT.

This clone has a single count. This chain connects TRBV24-1 to TRBJ2-6; possibly TRBD1 for D (5 bases). V lost 0 bases to trimming and J lost 4 bases, with 9 bases between them. The CDR3 spans 16 residues. Germline V gives CDR1 KGHDR, CDR2 SFDVKD. The CDR3 DNA reads as TGTGCCACCAGTGATTTGGAAGGGGCCGGGGCCAACGTCCTGACTTTC. Translating it yields CATSDLEGAGANVLTF.

This rearrangement joins TRBV5-6 to TRBJ2-4; D gene ambiguous. The CDR3 extends over 8 amino acids. V shed 10 bases and J shed 6 bases, with 2 bases lying between them. Germline CDR1 SGHDT, CDR2 YYEEEE. CDR3 sequence reads: CARNIQYF. CDR3 nucleotides: TGTGCCCGAAACATTCAGTACTTC.

The rearrangement joins TRBV12-3 or TRBV12-4 to TRBJ1-1; D remains unclear. V dropped 5 bases and J dropped 3 bases, with 4 bases sitting between them. The CDR3 length is 11 residues. CDR3 residues: CASSRDTEAFF. The DNA of the CDR3 is TGTGCCAGCAGTCGCGACACTGAAGCTTTCTTT.